These 14 T cell receptor beta chains were all obtained from the same sample, sequenced in a study of identical twins. TCRdb re-derived calls from the 5' RACE reads in MiXCR, one entry per CDR3 protein. The profile shows fewer than 550,000 distinct CDR3 sequences, about 13% of them singletons. These data also featured in a second study, about yellow fever vaccine responses in identical twins.

Sequenced material: CD4+ T cells sorted from blood. Receptor source: a woman aged 18-30 years in good health.

This clonotype was seen many times. This chain joins TRBV7-6 and TRBJ2-1, with 10 bases identical to TRBD1. V lost 5 bases to trimming and J lost 13 bases; unmatched junction nucleotides: 8. Germline V CDR1 and CDR2: SGHVS, FNYEAQ. This CDR3 spans 13 amino acids. DNA for the CDR3: TGTGCCAGCAGCAAGACAGGGGGCGGCTCCCAGTTCTTC. Translation gives CASSKTGGGSQFF.

The V call is TRBV27, the J call TRBJ1-6, with a possible D match to TRBD1 (5 bases). The ends were cut back, 2 bases at V and 5 bases at J, with 7 bases in the middle. This CDR3 comprises 14 residues. Germline V gene sequence: CDR1 MNHEY, CDR2 SMNVEV (reference sequence). The CDR3 protein is CASSLLQDNSPLHF. Here the CDR3 DNA reads TGTGCCAGCAGTTTACTACAGGATAATTCACCCCTCCACTTT.

This clonotype was recorded many times. The V and J genes are TRBV5-1 and TRBJ2-3; a possible D gene is TRBD1 (5 bases). Germline lookup yields CDR1 SGHRS and CDR2 YFSETQ. V was pared by 5 bases and J by 2 bases, with 15 bases between. The CDR3 is made up of 15 amino acids. The CDR3 bases are TGCGCCAGCAGGGGTTGGGTACAGGTCACAGATACGCAGTATTTT. Its protein is CASRGWVQVTDTQYF.

Only a few counts were recorded for this clonotype. This sequence joins TRBV20-1 and TRBJ2-3; D may be TRBD1 or TRBD2 (7 bases each). The CDR3 has 15 amino acids. Trimming took 6 bases from V and 1 from J, leaving 17 bases between them. Germline values: CDR1 DFQATT, CDR2 SNEGSKA (reference sequence). CDR3 region: CSATQGGSGTDTQYF. The CDR3 DNA reads TGCAGTGCCACCCAGGGGGGGTCCGGCACAGATACGCAGTATTTT.

The V and J genes are TRBV15 and TRBJ2-7, with 7 bases lining up with TRBD2. The CDR3 extends over 14 amino acids. Germline loops: CDR1 LNHNV, CDR2 YYDKDF (reference sequence). The V segment lost 1 base and the J segment 3 bases; nucleotides outside the gene matches: 3. The CDR3 loop is CATSRGIAGYEQYF. The DNA for the CDR3 is TGTGCCACCAGCAGAGGCATAGCGGGCTACGAGCAGTACTTC.

V is TRBV28 and J is TRBJ2-7; 7 positions agree with TRBD1. CDR3 size: 15 residues. Germline CDR1 reads MDHEN; CDR2 reads SYDVKM. The V and J ends lost 6 bases and 0 bases, in that order; junction bases with no gene match: 8. The CDR3 loop is CASSQGQAGSYEQYF. CDR3 in DNA: TGTGCCAGCAGCCAAGGACAGGCCGGCTCCTACGAGCAGTACTTC.

This clonotype was seen only a few times. The chain links TRBV12-3 or TRBV12-4 to TRBJ1-1, with TRBD1 as a possible D gene (6 bases). V was trimmed by 6 bases and J by 4 bases, leaving 15 bases between them. The CDR3 is 14 residues long. CDR3 coding DNA: TGTGCCAGCAGGGTACAGGGCTGGGTCACTGAAGCTTTCTTT. This encodes CASRVQGWVTEAFF.

CDR3 sequence reads: CASSFGGGMEETQYF. The CDR3 DNA sequence: TGCGCCAGCAGCTTTGGCGGGGGAATGGAGGAGACCCAGTACTTC. The chain links TRBV5-1 to TRBJ2-5; TRBD2 matches 7 bases. V trimming: 2 bases; J trimming: 5 bases; junction bases outside the gene matches: 9. Germline V CDR1 and CDR2: SGHRS, YFSETQ. The CDR3 has 15 amino acids.

Only a few counts were recorded for this clonotype. This sequence joins TRBV7-3 and TRBJ2-7; 11 bases agree with TRBD2. The germline gives CDR1 SGHTA, CDR2 FQGTGA. CDR3 length equals 16 residues. V lost 5 bases to trimming and J lost 2 bases; unmatched junction nucleotides: 8. The DNA for the CDR3 is TGTGCCAGCAGCCAAAGTGGGACTAGCGGAGCCTACGAGCAGTACTTC. Encoded protein: CASSQSGTSGAYEQYF. Variable domain in full (rest from reference TRBV7-3 and TRBJ2-7): GAGVSQTPSNKVTEKGKYVELRCDPISGHTALYWYRQSLGQGPEFLIYFQGTGAADDSGLPNDRFFAVRPEGSVSTLKIQRTERGDSAVYLCASSQSGTSGAYEQYFGPGTRLTVT.

The chain links TRBV5-1 to TRBJ2-2; 9 bases line up with TRBD1. The length of the CDR3 is 14 residues. The germline V gene has CDR1 SGHRS and CDR2 YFSETQ. J was trimmed by 7 bases and V by 4 bases; bases with no gene match: 5. CDR3 sequence (DNA): TGCGCCAGCAGCCCGGGACAGGGCGTCGGGGAGCTGTTTTTT. This encodes CASSPGQGVGELFF. The full variable domain, rest sourced from reference TRBV5-1 and TRBJ2-2, is KAGVTQTPRYLIKTRGQQVTLSCSPISGHRSVSWYQQTPGQGLQFLFEYFSETQRNKGNFPGRFSGRQFSNSRSEMNVSTLELGDSALYLCASSPGQGVGELFFGEGSRLTVL.

The chain is built from TRBV18 and TRBJ2-7; D may be TRBD1 (5 bases). The CDR3 extends over 13 amino acids. Germline V gene data show CDR1 as KGHSH and CDR2 as LQKENI. V lost 3 bases and J 4 bases, leaving 10 bases between the germline ends. CDR3 residues: CASSPYRKYEQYF. In nucleotides, the CDR3 is TGTGCCAGCTCACCGTACAGGAAATACGAGCAGTACTTC.

This clonotype was detected only a few times. The J gene is TRBJ1-5, the V gene TRBV28; no definite D call. This CDR3 has 14 amino acids. Trimming pared 4 bases from V and 6 bases from J, leaving 13 bases between. The germline CDR1 and CDR2 sequences are MDHEN and SYDVKM. The CDR3 DNA sequence: TGTGCCAGCAGTTCCAGCGATTTTTTTCAGCCCCAGCATTTT. This encodes CASSSSDFFQPQHF.

The genes are TRBV7-8 and TRBJ2-2, with D perhaps matching TRBD2 (6 bases). Germline CDR1 reads SGHVS; CDR2 reads FQNEAQ. This CDR3 is 18 amino acids long. V lost 5 bases, J lost 5 bases, and 24 bases lay in between. CDR3 region: CASSARFRERLQTGELFF. Here the CDR3 DNA reads TGTGCCAGCAGCGCCCGTTTCCGGGAGAGGTTGCAAACCGGGGAGCTGTTTTTT.

The chain has TRBV6-1 and TRBJ1-1, with unresolved D. This CDR3 is 14 amino acids long. Germline values: CDR1 MNHNS, CDR2 SASEGT. Trimming shortened V by 10 bases and J by 1 base, and 16 bases separated the two germline ends. CDR3: CATQSPSGNTEAFF. Written as DNA, the CDR3 is TGTGCCACCCAATCGCCCTCCGGGAACACTGAAGCTTTCTTT.